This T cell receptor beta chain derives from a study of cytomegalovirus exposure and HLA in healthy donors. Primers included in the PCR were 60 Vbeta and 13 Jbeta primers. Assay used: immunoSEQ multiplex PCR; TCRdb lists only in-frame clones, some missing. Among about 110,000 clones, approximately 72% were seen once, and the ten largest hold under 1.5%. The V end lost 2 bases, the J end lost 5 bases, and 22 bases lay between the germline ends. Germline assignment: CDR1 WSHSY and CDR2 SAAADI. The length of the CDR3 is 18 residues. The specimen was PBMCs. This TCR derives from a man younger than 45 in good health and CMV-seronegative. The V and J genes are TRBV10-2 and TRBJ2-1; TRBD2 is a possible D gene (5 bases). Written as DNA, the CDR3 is TGCGCCAGCAGTGAGACTACCGACTACGCCCTCTGGAACAATGAGCAGTTCTTC. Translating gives CASSETTDYALWNNEQFF.